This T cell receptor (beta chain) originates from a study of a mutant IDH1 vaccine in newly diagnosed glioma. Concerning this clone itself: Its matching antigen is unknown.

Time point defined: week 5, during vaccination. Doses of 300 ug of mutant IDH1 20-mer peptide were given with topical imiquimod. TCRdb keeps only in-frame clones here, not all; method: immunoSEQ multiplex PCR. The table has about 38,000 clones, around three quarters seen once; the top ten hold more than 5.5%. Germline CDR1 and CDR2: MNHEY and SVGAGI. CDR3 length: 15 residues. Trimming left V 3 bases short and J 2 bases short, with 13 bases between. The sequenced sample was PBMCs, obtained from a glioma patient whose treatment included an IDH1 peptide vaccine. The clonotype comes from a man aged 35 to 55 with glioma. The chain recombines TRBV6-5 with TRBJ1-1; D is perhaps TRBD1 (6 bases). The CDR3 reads CASSYLGAGNTEAFF. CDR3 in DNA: TGTGCCAGCAGTTATTTGGGGGCGGGTAACACTGAAGCTTTCTTT.